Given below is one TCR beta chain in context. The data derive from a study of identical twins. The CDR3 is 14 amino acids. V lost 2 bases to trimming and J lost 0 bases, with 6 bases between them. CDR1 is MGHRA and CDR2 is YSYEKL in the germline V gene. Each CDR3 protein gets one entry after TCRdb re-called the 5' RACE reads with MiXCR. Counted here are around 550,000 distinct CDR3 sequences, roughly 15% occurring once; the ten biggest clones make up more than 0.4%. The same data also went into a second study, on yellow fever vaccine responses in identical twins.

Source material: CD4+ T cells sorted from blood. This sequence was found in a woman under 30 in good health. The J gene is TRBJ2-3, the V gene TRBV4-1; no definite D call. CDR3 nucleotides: TGCGCCAGCAGCCAAAGTTATAGCACAGATACGCAGTATTTT. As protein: CASSQSYSTDTQYF.